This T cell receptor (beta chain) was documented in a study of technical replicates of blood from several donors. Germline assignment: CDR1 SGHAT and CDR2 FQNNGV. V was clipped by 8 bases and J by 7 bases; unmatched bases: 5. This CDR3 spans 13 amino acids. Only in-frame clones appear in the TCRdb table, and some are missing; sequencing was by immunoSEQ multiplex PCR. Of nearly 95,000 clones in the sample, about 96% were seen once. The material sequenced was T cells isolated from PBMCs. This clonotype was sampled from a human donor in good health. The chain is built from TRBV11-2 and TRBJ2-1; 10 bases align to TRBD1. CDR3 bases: TGTGCCAGCCTCGGGGACAGGGGAAATGAGCAGTTCTTC. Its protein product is CASLGDRGNEQFF.